The clone carrying this T cell receptor beta chain was picked up a small number of times. The entry originates in a study of T-cell memory formation after mild COVID-19. TCRdb reprocessed the 5' RACE reads with MiXCR, giving one entry per CDR3 protein. The table records roughly 340,000 distinct CDR3 sequences, more than 15% of them present only once. CDR3 length: 12 amino acids. The V and J ends lost 3 bases and 1 base respectively, with 6 bases between them. The germline CDR1 and CDR2 sequences are SQVTM and ANQGSEA. This chain links TRBV29-1 with TRBJ1-1; no definite D call. Sequenced material: PBMCs or a T cell subset sorted from them (not recorded which). The TCR originated in a man between 18 and 29 years old who had mild COVID-19 (a few samples of this study predate the infection). Cell type and time point are not known. CDR3 coding DNA: TGCAGCGTTGATGGCAGGAACACTGAAGCTTTCTTT. Amino acids: CSVDGRNTEAFF.